The 20 T cell receptor beta chains in this list originate from one sample, sequenced in a study of blood T cell repertoires in COVID-19 (dated by TCRdb to 2020 to 2022). Library preparation was by the immunoSEQ multiplex PCR assay. Sourced from immuneACCESS, this table was stored by TCRdb with only in-frame sequences that have V and J called. A share of the clones is absent; for the studies checked, an unresolved V gene accounts for under half, and the remainder has no known explanation. Present in this sample are roughly 360,000 clones, more than 65% of which were seen just once. Of the sample, 0.85% to 1.3% is held by the ten largest clones. The specimen sequenced was peripheral blood. These receptors were collected from a human donor with acute or convalescent COVID-19. The donor label of this sample is uncertain.

V and J are TRBV6-2 or TRBV6-3 and TRBJ2-1; TRBD2 aligns across 9 bases. The CDR3 contains 15 residues. J gave up 9 bases and V 6 bases, and 12 bases lay outside the gene matches. Germline V gene lookup returns CDR1 MNHEY and CDR2 SVGEGT. The CDR3 sequence is CASSRIQRGEGEQFF. CDR3 nucleotide sequence: TGTGCCAGCAGCCGGATCCAGCGGGGGGAGGGTGAGCAGTTCTTC.

This chain uses TRBV28 with TRBJ2-7; 11 bases are a match to TRBD2. Trimming removed 5 bases from V and 5 bases from J; junction bases left unmatched: 8. The CDR3 runs 15 residues. The germline CDR1 and CDR2 sequences are MDHEN and SYDVKM. The CDR3 sequence: CASSPRLAGSHEQYF. CDR3 sequence (DNA): TGTGCCAGCAGTCCCCGACTAGCGGGGTCCCACGAGCAGTACTTC.

This clone was recorded once. J is TRBJ1-2 and V is TRBV5-1, with 11 positions matching TRBD1. This CDR3 is 14 amino acids long. CDR1 and CDR2 from the germline V gene are SGHRS and YFSETQ. The junction had 2 bases not matched to a gene; V was cut back by 0 bases and J by 7 bases. CDR3 in amino acids: CASSLGTGGIGYTF. CDR3 in DNA: TGCGCCAGCAGCTTGGGGACAGGGGGCATTGGCTACACCTTC.

The chain links TRBV3-1 (or the pseudogene TRBV3-2) to TRBJ2-1; 14 nucleotides agree with TRBD2. Germline CDR1 reads LGHDT; CDR2 reads YNNKEL (reference sequence). J was trimmed by 10 bases and V by 4 bases; bases with no gene match: 3. The CDR3 loop spans 14 amino acids. CDR3 sequence: CASSPTSGGVEQFF. The CDR3 DNA follows: TGTGCCAGCAGCCCGACTAGCGGGGGGGTAGAGCAGTTCTTC.

The chain has TRBV7-8 and TRBJ2-7, with D unclear. CDR1 is SGHVS, CDR2 FQNEAQ, per germline. V was clipped by 1 base and J by 3 bases, with 7 bases between them. The CDR3 is made up of 13 amino acids. CDR3 bases: TGTGCCAGCAGCTTAGTTGCTAACTACGAGCAGTACTTC. As protein: CASSLVANYEQYF.

This clone was seen a single time. Other nucleotide sequences in the sample specify the same CDR3. The chain combines TRBV7-9 with TRBJ1-1, with D unclear. Germline CDR1 is SEHNR and CDR2 is FQNEAQ (reference sequence). Trimming pared 5 bases from V and 2 bases from J, leaving 9 bases between. This CDR3 region has 13 residues. CDR3 nucleotides: TGTGCCAGCAGCAGAGAGGGAAACACTGAAGCTTTCTTT. This translates into CASSREGNTEAFF.

This chain connects TRBV3-1 (or the pseudogene TRBV3-2) to TRBJ1-5, with 7 bases identical to TRBD1. Trimming cost V 4 bases and J 7 bases; bases outside gene matches: 4. Germline CDR1 reads LGHDT; CDR2 reads YNNKEL (reference sequence). The CDR3 length is 13 residues. CDR3 sequence: CASSRQGGQPQHF. The CDR3 coding sequence is TGTGCCAGCAGCCGGCAAGGGGGCCAGCCCCAGCATTTT.

The rearrangement uses TRBV25-1 and TRBJ2-7; the D is unclear. The length of the CDR3 is 15 residues. The V and J ends lost 1 base and 12 bases respectively, with 22 bases between them. The germline gives CDR1 MGHDK, CDR2 SYGVNS. The CDR3 spells CASSESALGQARRYF. The CDR3 nucleotides read TGTGCCAGCAGTGAATCCGCTCTCGGCCAGGCCCGCCGGTACTTC.

The chain is built from TRBV6-5 and TRBJ2-5; no clear D gene. V shed 0 bases and J shed 5 bases, with 7 bases lying between them. The CDR3 runs 13 residues. In germline, CDR1 is MNHEY, CDR2 SVGAGI. CDR3 sequence: CASSYSTRETQYF. The CDR3 DNA sequence: TGTGCCAGCAGTTACTCGACAAGGGAGACCCAGTACTTC.

This clone showed up just a few times. This chain joins TRBV30 and TRBJ1-2; 7 bases map to TRBD1. Germline CDR1 and CDR2: GTSNPN and SVGIG (reference sequence). This CDR3 is built from 12 residues. The DNA for the CDR3 is TGTGCGGAGAGACAGGGAATCGATGGCTACACCTTC. It is translated as CAERQGIDGYTF.

The chain recombines TRBV27 with TRBJ2-7, with 7 bases identical to TRBD1. The CDR3 totals 15 residues. Germline assignment: CDR1 MNHEY and CDR2 SMNVEV (reference sequence). V gave up 6 bases and J gave up 2 bases; unmatched junction bases: 10. This chain's CDR3 is CASRGTGQPPYEQYF. DNA for the CDR3: TGTGCCAGCAGAGGAACGGGACAGCCCCCCTACGAGCAGTACTTC.

V gene TRBV3-1 (or the pseudogene TRBV3-2) combines with J gene TRBJ1-5; TRBD1 is a possible D gene (5 bases). Trimming took off 1 base at V and 0 bases at J, with 16 bases between the two ends. Germline lookup yields CDR1 LGHDT and CDR2 YNNKEL (reference sequence). The CDR3 is 18 residues long. The CDR3 loop is CASSQGRHWGGSNQPQHF. DNA for the CDR3: TGTGCCAGCAGCCAAGGGAGACACTGGGGGGGTAGCAATCAGCCCCAGCATTTT.

The chain has TRBV6-5 and TRBJ1-5; tentatively, D is TRBD1 (5 bases). Trimming took 7 bases from V and 5 from J, leaving 12 bases between them. CDR1 is MNHEY, CDR2 SVGAGI, per germline. CDR3 length: 13 residues. CDR3 region: CASTGGVHQPQHF. The CDR3 bases are TGTGCCAGCACTGGGGGGGTTCATCAGCCCCAGCATTTT.

Here the CDR3 DNA reads TGTGCCAGCAGTGAATATGAGGGAATGGCCTATGGCTACACCTTC. Translation gives CASSEYEGMAYGYTF. V is TRBV2 and J is TRBJ1-2; D uncertain. The CDR3 runs 15 residues. Germline lookup yields CDR1 SNHLY and CDR2 FYNNEI. The ends were cut back, 2 bases at V and 4 bases at J, with 14 bases in the middle.

The chain uses TRBV18 and TRBJ2-1; D perhaps matches TRBD2 (5 bases). The CDR3 contains 15 residues. V gave up 3 bases and J gave up 6 bases, with 15 bases separating them. CDR1 KGHSH and CDR2 LQKENI come from the germline V gene. CDR3 protein: CASSPLNSERNEQFF. The CDR3 region has the DNA TGTGCCAGCTCACCCCTGAATAGCGAGCGCAATGAGCAGTTCTTC.

This chain uses TRBV7-8 with TRBJ2-1; D unresolved. CDR1 is SGHVS, CDR2 FQNEAQ, per germline. CDR3 length: 13 amino acids. V was pared by 1 base and J by 13 bases, with 14 bases between. CDR3 coding DNA: TGTGCCAGCAGCTTAGGTGGGCAGCCGGAACAGTTCTTC. Amino acid sequence: CASSLGGQPEQFF.

The chain recombines TRBV6-4 with TRBJ2-3; TRBD1 is a possible D gene (6 bases). Germline CDR1 is MRHNA and CDR2 is SNTAGT. This CDR3 has 13 amino acids. The ends were cut back, 11 bases at V and 4 bases at J, with 16 bases in the middle. The CDR3 spells CAGTTGISDTQYF. The CDR3 DNA reads TGTGCCGGCACAACAGGGATATCAGATACGCAGTATTTT.

J is TRBJ1-1 and V is TRBV6-1; D is possibly TRBD1 (5 bases). Trimming pared 3 bases from V and 5 bases from J, leaving 19 bases between. Germline CDR1 reads MNHNS; CDR2 reads SASEGT. The length of the CDR3 is 16 residues. The CDR3 region is CASSDPYGQGGTEAFF. The DNA of the CDR3 is TGTGCCAGCAGTGATCCGTATGGGCAGGGTGGAACTGAAGCTTTCTTT.

V and J are TRBV6-6 and TRBJ1-5; 9 bases align to TRBD1. Per the germline V gene, CDR1 is MNHNY and CDR2 is SVGAGI (reference sequence). V shed 4 bases and J 5 bases; nucleotides not matched to a gene: 6. The CDR3 totals 15 residues. CDR3 sequence (DNA): TGTGCCAGCAGTTTCACACAGGGGGCCGATCAGCCCCAGCATTTT. Translation: CASSFTQGADQPQHF.

Comments on this clone: The sample has other DNA sequences that encode this CDR3 too. V usage is TRBV18 and J usage is TRBJ2-5; D is ambiguous. The V end lost 3 bases, the J end lost 4 bases, and 9 bases lay between the germline ends. CDR1 KGHSH and CDR2 LQKENI come from the germline V gene. This CDR3 spans 13 amino acids. The CDR3 is CASSPRQGETQYF. The CDR3 nucleotides are TGTGCCAGCTCACCCCGACAAGGAGAGACCCAGTACTTC.